The 23 T cell receptor beta chains below come from one sample, sequenced in a study of T cell repertoires in cytomegalovirus infection. Their recognized antigens are unknown. TCRdb reprocessed the reads via MiXCR and lists one record per CDR3 protein. The sample has under 150,000 distinct CDR3 sequences, around 30% seen once. The sample here was CD8+ T cells from cultured PBMCs, taken from culture after CMV antigen stimulation. The receptors were gathered from a human donor in good health (CMV status not recorded). Some clones in this sample may be carry-over from other donors' samples.

A few counts support this clonotype. The genes are TRBV3-1 and TRBJ2-7; 10 bases agree with TRBD1. Trimming took 3 bases from V and 3 from J; bases not matched to a gene: 5. This CDR3 contains 15 residues. Germline assignment: CDR1 LGHDT and CDR2 YNNKEL (reference sequence). CDR3 sequence (DNA): TGTGCCAGCAGCCACGTAGGACAGGGGGACTACGAGCAGTACTTC. Amino acid sequence: CASSHVGQGDYEQYF.

This clonotype was observed at least ten times. The chain employs TRBV7-2 and TRBJ2-7; a weak D match, TRBD2 (5 bases). The V gene's germline CDR1 is SGHTA and CDR2 FQGNSA. The CDR3 runs 13 residues. V lost 5 bases and J lost 10, with 18 bases in between. The CDR3 loop reads CASSTGSLRGQYF. DNA of the CDR3: TGTGCCAGCAGCACCGGGTCCCTACGGGGACAGTACTTC.

The gene calls are TRBV10-3 and TRBJ2-2; D remains unclear. The CDR3 has 14 amino acids. The germline V gene has CDR1 ENHRY and CDR2 SYGVKD. V shed 10 bases and J shed 0 bases, with 12 bases lying between them. The CDR3 protein is CATRGTPNTGELFF. CDR3 in DNA: TGTGCCACGAGAGGCACGCCGAACACCGGGGAGCTGTTTTTT.

This clonotype has just one count. The chain uses TRBV4-1 and TRBJ1-4; 7 nucleotides line up with TRBD1. The CDR3 length is 16 residues. J was trimmed by 8 bases and V by 0 bases; bases with no gene match: 9. Looked up from germline, CDR1 is MGHRA and CDR2 is YSYEKL. Here the CDR3 DNA reads TGCGCCAGCAGCCAAGATTTCGGCAGGGGGGGCGAAAAACTGTTTTTT. It specifies CASSQDFGRGGEKLFF.

This clonotype was detected a few times. This chain links TRBV20-1 with TRBJ2-2; 8 nucleotides agree with TRBD2. V dropped 6 bases and J dropped 4; count of bases not matched to a gene: 19. The CDR3 is made up of 18 amino acids. Germline CDR1 is DFQATT and CDR2 is SNEGSKA (reference sequence). The CDR3 protein is CSAKSRGGTSGFTGELFF. CDR3 nucleotides: TGCAGTGCGAAGAGCCGGGGAGGTACTAGCGGTTTCACCGGGGAGCTGTTTTTT.

This clonotype was detected many times. The chain carries TRBV6-1 and TRBJ1-2, with D possibly being TRBD1 (6 bases). V shed 5 bases and J shed 3 bases, with 19 bases lying between them. CDR1 is MNHNS and CDR2 is SASEGT in the germline V gene. The CDR3 contains 16 residues. CDR3 sequence (DNA): TGTGCCAGCAGTTTCACCGGTCAGGGGAAATACTATGGCTACACCTTC. This gives the protein CASSFTGQGKYYGYTF.

The gene calls are TRBV6-6 and TRBJ2-5, with D possibly being TRBD2 (7 bases). Trimming removed 2 bases from V and 5 bases from J, with 24 bases in between. Per germline, CDR1 MNHNY and CDR2 SVGAGI (reference sequence). The CDR3 runs 18 residues. The CDR3 DNA reads TGTGCCAGCAGTTACCCCCCGTGGGGGGGGCCCTCCCGGGAGACCCAGTACTTC. It specifies CASSYPPWGGPSRETQYF.

This chain connects TRBV15 to TRBJ2-7, with 11 bases fitting TRBD2. V lost 9 bases and J lost 5; bases outside the gene matches: 6. The CDR3 loop spans 13 amino acids. Germline CDR1 is LNHNV and CDR2 is YYDKDF (reference sequence). For the CDR3, the DNA is TGTGCCACTTCGACTAGCGGGGAAAACGAGCAGTACTTC. Its protein product is CATSTSGENEQYF.

V gene TRBV12-3 or TRBV12-4 combines with J gene TRBJ2-7; the D gene is possibly TRBD1 (6 bases). V was shortened by 6 bases and J by 2 bases, with 23 bases between the two germline ends. CDR3 length: 17 residues. CDR3 loop: CASSSKPAWTATYEQYF. CDR3 DNA sequence: TGTGCCAGCAGCTCAAAACCTGCCTGGACAGCAACCTACGAGCAGTACTTC.

The chain carries TRBV20-1 and TRBJ1-6; D remains unclear. This CDR3 has 14 residues. The germline V gene has CDR1 DFQATT and CDR2 SNEGSKA (reference sequence). Trimming took 6 bases from V and 2 from J, leaving 11 bases between them. The CDR3 nucleotides are TGCAGTGCCGAGGCATCAGCCTATAATTCACCCCTCCACTTT. It translates to CSAEASAYNSPLHF.

There are many counts of this clonotype. The chain employs TRBV7-9 and TRBJ2-7; 7 bases are shared with TRBD1. CDR3 size: 13 residues. Germline CDR1 SEHNR, CDR2 FQNEAQ (reference sequence). Trimming took 5 bases from V and 1 from J; bases not matched to a gene: 2. CDR3 nucleotide sequence: TGTGCCAGCAGCATGGGACAGTCCTACGAGCAGTACTTC. Residues: CASSMGQSYEQYF. Full variable domain (outside the CDR3, taken from reference TRBV7-9 and TRBJ2-7): DTGVSQNPRHKITKRGQNVTFRCDPISEHNRLYWYRQTLGQGPEFLTYFQNEAQLEKSRLLSDRFSAERPKGSFSTLEIQRTEQGDSAMYLCASSMGQSYEQYFGPGTRLTVT.

This clonotype was seen ten or more times. The rearrangement uses TRBV7-8 and TRBJ2-7, with D hard to call. The CDR3 covers 13 residues. Germline CDR1 SGHVS, CDR2 FQNEAQ. V dropped 0 bases and J dropped 1 base, with 4 bases sitting between them. In nucleotides, the CDR3 is TGTGCCAGCAGCTTAGCCAGTTCCTACGAGCAGTACTTC. Its translation is CASSLASSYEQYF.

The count of this clonotype is one. The gene calls are TRBV7-8 and TRBJ2-3; possibly TRBD1 for D (5 bases). The CDR3 has 13 residues. The V gene lost 5 bases and the J gene lost 2 bases, with 8 bases spanning the gap. From germline, CDR1 is SGHVS and CDR2 FQNEAQ. The CDR3 DNA reads TGTGCCAGCAGCGCAGGGTACACAGATACGCAGTATTTT. This sequence encodes CASSAGYTDTQYF.

The CDR3 nucleotides are TGTGCCAGCAGTCCCGCCCGCGGGGGGCGAGGAGGTGAGCAGTTCTTC. Encoded protein: CASSPARGGRGGEQFF. The V gene is TRBV7-8, the J gene TRBJ2-1; 8 bases agree with TRBD2. CDR1 is SGHVS and CDR2 is FQNEAQ in the germline V gene. This CDR3 is 16 amino acids long. With 6 bases clipped from V and 9 bases from J, the junction kept 16 bases outside the gene matches.

This clonotype was seen only a few times. The rearrangement uses TRBV25-1 and TRBJ1-1, with D hard to call. This CDR3 region has 14 residues. Germline V gives CDR1 MGHDK, CDR2 SYGVNS. Trimming took off 2 bases at V and 6 bases at J, with 13 bases between the two ends. DNA for the CDR3: TGTGCCAGCAGTGAACCCGGCTTTGGGGCTGAAGCTTTCTTT. Translation gives CASSEPGFGAEAFF. Drawing the rest from reference TRBV25-1 and TRBJ1-1, the complete variable domain is EADIYQTPRYLVIGTGKKITLECSQTMGHDKMYWYQQDPGMELHLIHYSYGVNSTEKGDLSSESTVSRIRTEHFPLTLESARPSHTSQYLCASSEPGFGAEAFFGQGTRLTVV.

This clonotype was picked up many times. The chain has TRBV7-8 and TRBJ1-2; the D gene is possibly TRBD1 (5 bases). CDR3 length equals 15 residues. The germline V gene has CDR1 SGHVS and CDR2 FQNEAQ. Trimming cost V 6 bases and J 6 bases, with 20 bases left between them. CDR3 residues: CASRGVGGLDHGYTF. The CDR3 nucleotides read TGTGCCAGCAGAGGGGTCGGGGGATTGGACCATGGCTACACCTTC.

This clonotype was observed a few times. This chain uses TRBV23-1 with TRBJ1-1, with 8 bases matching TRBD1. TRBV23-1 belongs to the ORF category, with a function that is uncertain. With V trimmed by 7 bases and J by 0 bases, 4 bases remained unmatched. The CDR3 has 14 residues. The CDR3 spells CASTRGPVNTEAFF. The CDR3 DNA reads TGCGCCAGCACCAGGGGGCCCGTGAACACTGAAGCTTTCTTT.

This clonotype was seen at least ten times. This rearrangement joins TRBV7-6 to TRBJ2-3; TRBD1 might be the D (6 bases). CDR3 size: 14 residues. Germline V CDR1 and CDR2: SGHVS, FNYEAQ. V was pared by 0 bases and J by 5 bases, with 9 bases between. CDR3 in DNA: TGTGCCAGCAGCTTAGCGGGGGCCGAAGATACGCAGTATTTT. It is translated as CASSLAGAEDTQYF.

This chain joins TRBV27 and TRBJ2-1; 7 nucleotides align to TRBD1. The V gene's germline CDR1 is MNHEY and CDR2 SMNVEV (reference sequence). CDR3 length: 15 residues. Trimming cost V 0 bases and J 3 bases; bases outside gene matches: 2. CDR3: CASSLSAGGYNEQFF. DNA for the CDR3: TGTGCCAGCAGTTTATCAGCAGGGGGCTACAATGAGCAGTTCTTC.

The chain is built from TRBV6-2 or TRBV6-3 and TRBJ1-1, with 9 bases that match TRBD1. Losses at the gene ends were 7 bases for V and 2 bases for J; bases not matched to a gene: 11. Germline-derived CDR1 and CDR2 are MNHEY and SVGEGT. The CDR3 runs 16 residues. The CDR3 bases are TGTGCCAGCAACCCGGGGGGGGACAGGGTCAACACTGAAGCTTTCTTT. It is translated as CASNPGGDRVNTEAFF.

This rearrangement joins TRBV4-2 to TRBJ1-1; D gene unclear. The CDR3 contains 16 residues. CDR1 is LGHNA and CDR2 is YNFKEQ in the germline V gene. The V and J ends lost 5 bases and 2 bases respectively, with 18 bases between them. The CDR3 DNA sequence: TGTGCCAGCAGCACCTACCCCGGCAGCAAAAACACTGAAGCTTTCTTT. It translates to CASSTYPGSKNTEAFF.

In its sample, this clonotype was seen a few times. The V and J genes are TRBV7-6 and TRBJ2-1, with a weak D call TRBD1 (6 bases). Trimming cost V 3 bases and J 6 bases, with 12 bases left between them. CDR3 size: 14 residues. Germline V gene sequence: CDR1 SGHVS, CDR2 FNYEAQ. CDR3 sequence: CASSFVIRGNEQFF. Written as DNA, the CDR3 is TGTGCCAGCAGCTTTGTGATCAGGGGCAATGAGCAGTTCTTC.

V usage is TRBV12-3 or TRBV12-4 and J usage is TRBJ1-5; D gene ambiguous. Between the trimmed V and J ends, which lost 3 bases and 5 bases, there was a span of 8 bases. This CDR3 is 13 amino acids long. Here the CDR3 reads CASSFHGDQPQHF. For the CDR3, the DNA is TGTGCCAGCAGTTTTCACGGGGATCAGCCCCAGCATTTT.